This TCR beta chain came from a study of identical twins. Findings and limits, study-wide: Among monozygotic twins, out-of-frame TCR alpha sharing exceeded what models predicted. The study reached conclusions through statistical analysis that was cross-sectional, not following the same donors.

Germline lookup yields CDR1 SGHDT and CDR2 YYEEEE. Trimming left V 0 bases short and J 3 bases short, with 12 bases between. The CDR3 loop spans 15 amino acids. Many counts were recorded for this clonotype. Its matching antigen is unknown. The cDNA had a unique molecular identifier and a template-switch universal primer site. TCRdb reprocessed the 5' RACE reads with MiXCR, giving one entry per CDR3 protein. The sample shows hundreds of thousands of distinct CDR3 sequences, roughly 12% of them seen only once. This sample also belongs to another study, concerning yellow fever vaccine responses in identical twins. This second study says: Vaccine-induced T cell responses in twins were reportedly observed to appear partly convergent, partly personalized.

This rearrangement joins TRBV5-6 to TRBJ1-2; no clear D. Sequencing used CD8+ T cells sorted from blood. The receptor's source is a woman younger than 35 in good health. The CDR3 is CASSLESNGDYGYTF. The CDR3 DNA follows: TGTGCCAGCAGCTTGGAGTCCAACGGGGACTATGGCTACACCTTC.